The T cell receptor (beta chain) under discussion was sequenced for a study of cytomegalovirus exposure and HLA in healthy donors. Per germline, CDR1 SGHVS and CDR2 FNYEAQ. With V trimmed by 1 base and J by 4 bases, 9 bases remained unmatched. The CDR3 totals 16 residues. 60 Vbeta and 13 Jbeta primers were used in PCR. Using immunoSEQ multiplex PCR, the repertoire was profiled, and TCRdb retains in-frame clones only, with some absent. The repertoire includes around 180,000 clones, approximately 82% of them detected once, and more than 0.95% sits in the top ten. The chain joins TRBV7-6 to TRBJ2-7, with 8 bases fitting TRBD1. The sequenced sample consisted of PBMCs. This sequence originates from a girl aged 2-10 years in good health and CMV-seropositive. This CDR3 is CASSLDAPTGEYEQYF. CDR3 DNA sequence: TGTGCCAGCAGCTTAGATGCTCCGACAGGGGAATACGAGCAGTACTTC.